The 9 T cell receptor beta chains reported below all come from one sample, sequenced in a study of blood T cell repertoires in COVID-19. Sequenced by immunoSEQ multiplex PCR; TCRdb stores in-frame clones only, minus some. Among roughly 74,000 clones, approximately 90% were seen once, and the ten largest hold less than 1.5%. Sequencing used PBMCs or T cells enriched from blood (not recorded which). Receptors originate from a woman in her forties or fifties with acute COVID-19.

The V and J genes are TRBV2 and TRBJ1-6; D unclear. Germline loops: CDR1 SNHLY, CDR2 FYNNEI. The ends were cut back, 6 bases at V and 10 bases at J, with 10 bases in the middle. This CDR3 contains 12 residues. CDR3 in amino acids: CASRVGESPLHF. Here the CDR3 DNA reads TGTGCCAGCAGGGTTGGGGAGTCACCCCTCCACTTT.

The chain has TRBV7-6 and TRBJ2-2, with D possibly being TRBD1 (5 bases). CDR3 size: 13 residues. Germline V lookup: CDR1 SGHVS, CDR2 FNYEAQ. V lost 7 bases to trimming and J lost 7 bases, with 13 bases between them. The CDR3 reads CASTPRVGGELFF. As DNA, the CDR3 is TGTGCCAGCACCCCCAGGGTAGGCGGGGAGCTGTTTTTT.

The chain links TRBV2 to TRBJ2-5, with a weak D call TRBD1 (6 bases). Trimming shortened V by 5 bases and J by 7 bases, and 17 bases separated the two germline ends. This CDR3 has 14 residues. CDR1 SNHLY and CDR2 FYNNEI come from the germline V gene. DNA of the CDR3: TGTGCCAGCAGTTGGACAGCCGCTGAGGGGACCCAGTACTTC. Protein: CASSWTAAEGTQYF. Full variable domain (rest looked up from reference TRBV2 and TRBJ2-5): EPEVTQTPSHQVTQMGQEVILRCVPISNHLYFYWYRQILGQKVEFLVSFYNNEISEKSEIFDDQFSVERPDGSNFTLKIRSTKLEDSAMYFCASSWTAAEGTQYFGPGTRLLVL.

The chain employs TRBV13 and TRBJ1-2, with D possibly being TRBD1 (6 bases). The ends were cut back, 4 bases at V and 3 bases at J, with 15 bases in the middle. CDR1 and CDR2 from the germline V gene are PRHDT and FYEKMQ (reference sequence). The CDR3 runs 15 residues. The CDR3: CASSSPDPGDYGYTF. Here the CDR3 DNA reads TGTGCCAGCAGCTCACCTGACCCAGGGGACTATGGCTACACCTTC. Together with reference TRBV13 and TRBJ1-2, the CDR3 gives the full variable domain: AAGVIQSPRHLIKEKRETATLKCYPIPRHDTVYWYQQGPGQDPQFLISFYEKMQSDKGSIPDRFSAQQFSDYHSELNMSSLELGDSALYFCASSSPDPGDYGYTFGSGTRLTVV.

V gene TRBV3-1 (or the pseudogene TRBV3-2) combines with J gene TRBJ1-2; 9 bases are a match to TRBD1. The germline V gene encodes CDR1 LGHDT and CDR2 YNNKEL (reference sequence). The J segment lost 9 bases and the V segment lost 7 bases, leaving 9 bases of the junction unmatched. The CDR3 loop spans 13 amino acids. CDR3 in DNA: TGTGCCAGCACAACGGGACAGGGAGGTAGCTACACCTTC. This gives the protein CASTTGQGGSYTF.

This clone has a single count. The rearrangement links TRBV6-2 or TRBV6-3 to TRBJ2-3, with 13 nucleotides matching TRBD2. Germline V lookup: CDR1 MNHEY, CDR2 SVGEGT. The CDR3 length is 19 residues. The J segment lost 1 base and the V segment lost 2 bases, leaving 9 bases of the junction unmatched. The CDR3 nucleotides are TGTGCCAGCAGTTACCCGATGAGGACTAGCGGGAGAGGCACAGATACGCAGTATTTT. This gives the protein CASSYPMRTSGRGTDTQYF.

The chain recombines TRBV19 with TRBJ1-2, with D unclear. The V end was cut by 5 bases, the J end by 4 bases, with 8 bases between. CDR1 and CDR2 from the germline V gene are LNHDA and SQIVND (reference sequence). The CDR3 is made up of 12 amino acids. The CDR3 protein is CASSEVAYGYTF. The DNA of the CDR3 is TGTGCCAGTAGTGAAGTAGCCTATGGCTACACCTTC. The entire variable domain, with the rest obtained from reference TRBV19 and TRBJ1-2, is as follows: DGGITQSPKYLFRKEGQNVTLSCEQNLNHDAMYWYRQDPGQGLRLIYYSQIVNDFQKGDIAEGYSVSREKKESFPLTVTSAQKNPTAFYLCASSEVAYGYTFGSGTRLTVV.

This sequence joins TRBV3-1 (or the pseudogene TRBV3-2) and TRBJ1-2, with unresolved D. The length of the CDR3 is 12 residues. V was trimmed by 1 base and J by 12 bases, leaving 12 bases between them. In germline, CDR1 is LGHDT, CDR2 YNNKEL (reference sequence). The DNA for the CDR3 is TGTGCCAGCAGCCAAGCAGAGAGGCCGAACACCTTC. This encodes CASSQAERPNTF.

The rearrangement links TRBV7-2 to TRBJ2-7, with 8 bases matching TRBD1. The CDR3 is 15 residues long. CDR1 and CDR2 (germline): SGHTA, FQGNSA. With 6 bases clipped from V and 3 bases from J, the junction kept 10 bases outside the gene matches. CDR3 in amino acids: CASSITGGSGYEQYF. Here the CDR3 DNA reads TGTGCCAGCAGTATTACAGGGGGATCTGGCTACGAGCAGTACTTC. The entire variable domain, with the rest obtained from reference TRBV7-2 and TRBJ2-7, is as follows: GAGVSQSPSNKVTEKGKDVELRCDPISGHTALYWYRQSLGQGLEFLIYFQGNSAPDKSGLPSDRFSAERTGGSVSTLTIQRTQQEDSAVYLCASSITGGSGYEQYFGPGTRLTVT.